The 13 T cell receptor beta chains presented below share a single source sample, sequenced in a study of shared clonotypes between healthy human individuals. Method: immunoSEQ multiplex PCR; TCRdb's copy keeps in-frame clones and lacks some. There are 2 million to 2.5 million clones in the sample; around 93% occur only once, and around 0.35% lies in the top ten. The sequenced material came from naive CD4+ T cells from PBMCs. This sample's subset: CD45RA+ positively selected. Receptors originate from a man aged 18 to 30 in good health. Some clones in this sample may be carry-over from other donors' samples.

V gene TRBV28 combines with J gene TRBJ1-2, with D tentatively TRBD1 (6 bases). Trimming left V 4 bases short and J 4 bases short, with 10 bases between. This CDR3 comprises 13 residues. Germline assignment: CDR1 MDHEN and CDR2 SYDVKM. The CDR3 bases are TGTGCCAGCAGTTCCGAGGGGGTCTATGGCTACACCTTC. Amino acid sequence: CASSSEGVYGYTF.

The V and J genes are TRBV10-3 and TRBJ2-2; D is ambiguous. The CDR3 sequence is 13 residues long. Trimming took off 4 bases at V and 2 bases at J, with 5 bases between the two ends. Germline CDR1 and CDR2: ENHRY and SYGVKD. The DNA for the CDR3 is TGTGCCATCAGTGTGGGCAACACCGGGGAGCTGTTTTTT. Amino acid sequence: CAISVGNTGELFF.

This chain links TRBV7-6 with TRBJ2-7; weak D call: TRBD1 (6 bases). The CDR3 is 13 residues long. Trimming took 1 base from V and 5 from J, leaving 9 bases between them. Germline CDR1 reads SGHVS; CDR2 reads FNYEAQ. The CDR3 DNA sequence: TGTGCCAGCAGCTTAGGACACAGGGACGAGCAGTACTTC. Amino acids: CASSLGHRDEQYF. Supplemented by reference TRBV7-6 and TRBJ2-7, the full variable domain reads GAGVSQSPRYKVTKRGQDVALRCDPISGHVSLYWYRQALGQGPEFLTYFNYEAQQDKSGLPNDRFSAERPEGSISTLTIQRTEQRDSAMYRCASSLGHRDEQYFGPGTRLTVT.

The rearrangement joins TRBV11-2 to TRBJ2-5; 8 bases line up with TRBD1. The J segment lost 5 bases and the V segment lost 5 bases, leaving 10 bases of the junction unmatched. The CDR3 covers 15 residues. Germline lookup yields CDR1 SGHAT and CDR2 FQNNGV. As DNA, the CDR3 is TGTGCCAGCAGCGTCCAGGGGGCTGGGGGGGAGACCCAGTACTTC. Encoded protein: CASSVQGAGGETQYF.

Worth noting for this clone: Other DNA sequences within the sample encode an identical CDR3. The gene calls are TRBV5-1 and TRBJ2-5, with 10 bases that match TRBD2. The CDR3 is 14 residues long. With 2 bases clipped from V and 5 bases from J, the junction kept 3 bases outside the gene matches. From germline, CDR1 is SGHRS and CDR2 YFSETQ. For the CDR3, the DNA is TGCGCCAGCAGCTTAGCGGGAGGGCCGGAGACCCAGTACTTC. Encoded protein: CASSLAGGPETQYF.

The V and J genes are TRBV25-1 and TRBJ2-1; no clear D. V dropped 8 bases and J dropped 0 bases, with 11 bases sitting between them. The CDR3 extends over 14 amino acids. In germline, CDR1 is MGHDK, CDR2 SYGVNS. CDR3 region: CASSEVSSYNEQFF. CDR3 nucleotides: TGTGCCAGCTCTGAGGTCAGCTCCTACAATGAGCAGTTCTTC.

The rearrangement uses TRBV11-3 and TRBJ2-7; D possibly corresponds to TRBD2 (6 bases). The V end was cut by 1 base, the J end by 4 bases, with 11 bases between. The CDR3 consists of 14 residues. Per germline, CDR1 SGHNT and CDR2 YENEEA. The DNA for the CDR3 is TGTGCCAGCAGCTTAGGCAGTGGAGGGTACGAGCAGTACTTC. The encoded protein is CASSLGSGGYEQYF. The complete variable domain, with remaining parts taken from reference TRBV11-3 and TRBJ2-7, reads EAGVVQSPRYKIIEKKQPVAFWCNPISGHNTLYWYLQNLGQGPELLIRYENEEAVDDSQLPKDRFSAERLKGVDSTLKIQPAELGDSAVYLCASSLGSGGYEQYFGPGTRLTVT.

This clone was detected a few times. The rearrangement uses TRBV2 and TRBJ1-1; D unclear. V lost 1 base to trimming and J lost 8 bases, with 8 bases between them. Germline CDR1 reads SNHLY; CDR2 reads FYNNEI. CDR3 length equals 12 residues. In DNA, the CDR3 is TGTGCCAGCAGTGAAGATGCAGGAGAAGCTTTCTTT. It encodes CASSEDAGEAFF. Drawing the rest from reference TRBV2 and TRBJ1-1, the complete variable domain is EPEVTQTPSHQVTQMGQEVILRCVPISNHLYFYWYRQILGQKVEFLVSFYNNEISEKSEIFDDQFSVERPDGSNFTLKIRSTKLEDSAMYFCASSEDAGEAFFGQGTRLTVV.

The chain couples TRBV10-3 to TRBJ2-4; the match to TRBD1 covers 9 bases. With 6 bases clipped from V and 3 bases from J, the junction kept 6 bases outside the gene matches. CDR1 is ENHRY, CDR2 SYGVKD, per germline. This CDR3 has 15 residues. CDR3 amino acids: CAISRDRDDKNIQYF. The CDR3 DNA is TGTGCCATCAGCCGGGACAGGGATGACAAAAACATTCAGTACTTC.

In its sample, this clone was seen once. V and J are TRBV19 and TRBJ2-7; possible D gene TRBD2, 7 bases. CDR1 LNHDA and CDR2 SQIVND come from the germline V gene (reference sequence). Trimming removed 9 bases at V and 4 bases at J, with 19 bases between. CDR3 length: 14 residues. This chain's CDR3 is CAREGEGGIYEQYF. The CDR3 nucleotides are TGTGCCAGGGAGGGGGAGGGAGGTATTTACGAGCAGTACTTC.

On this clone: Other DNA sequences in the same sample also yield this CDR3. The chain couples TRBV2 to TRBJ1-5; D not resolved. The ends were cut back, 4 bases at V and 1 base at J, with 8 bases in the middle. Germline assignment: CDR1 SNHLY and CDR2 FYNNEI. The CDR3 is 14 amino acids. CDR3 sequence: CASSVGGSNQPQHF. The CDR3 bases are TGTGCCAGCAGTGTCGGTGGGAGCAATCAGCCCCAGCATTTT.

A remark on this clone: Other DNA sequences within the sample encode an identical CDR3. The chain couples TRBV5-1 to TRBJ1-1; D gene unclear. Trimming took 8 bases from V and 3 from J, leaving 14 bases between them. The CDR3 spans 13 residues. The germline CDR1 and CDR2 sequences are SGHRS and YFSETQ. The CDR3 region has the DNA TGCGCCAGTAGTTTGACCGGGGACACTGAAGCTTTCTTT. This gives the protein CASSLTGDTEAFF.

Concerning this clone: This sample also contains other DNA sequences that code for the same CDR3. CDR3 bases: TGCAGTGCTACTAGCTACAATGAGCAGTTCTTC. Its protein is CSATSYNEQFF. The chain joins TRBV20-1 to TRBJ2-1, with D hard to call. This CDR3 region has 11 residues. The germline gives CDR1 DFQATT, CDR2 SNEGSKA (reference sequence). V was cut by 4 bases and J by 3 bases, with 4 bases left in between.